The 13 T cell receptor beta chains given below trace back to one sample, sequenced in a study of T cells in Graves' hyperthyroidism and ophthalmopathy (dated by TCRdb to the late 2010s). Preparation of the library involved multiplex PCR. TCRdb names Illumina HiSeq 2000 as the instrument used. TCR beta CDR3 regions were amplified from RNA transcripts. The first round of RT-PCR for the TCR CDR3 was performed with the HTBI primer set and the Qiagen OneStep RT-PCR kit. Clones were called with MiXCR by TCRdb after fastp trimmed the public reads at Q25, and only in-frame beta chains were retained. One record per CDR3 amino acid sequence lists the most common genes and DNA. Counted in this sample were over 450,000 distinct CDR3 sequences; roughly 14% of them appeared once. Clones ranked in the top ten supply less than 20% of the sample. The sample taken for sequencing was blood. Source of these receptors: a young woman with Graves' hyperthyroidism.

The CDR3 spells CASSFDGKTYEQYF. CDR3 coding DNA: TGTGCCAGCAGCTTTGACGGGAAGACCTACGAGCAGTACTTC. V and J are TRBV5-6 and TRBJ2-7; TRBD2 might be the D (5 bases). V was cut by 2 bases and J by 2 bases, with 11 bases left in between. Germline V gives CDR1 SGHDT, CDR2 YYEEEE. The CDR3 is made up of 14 amino acids. Using reference TRBV5-6 and TRBJ2-7 for the parts outside the CDR3, the full variable domain is DAGVTQSPTHLIKTRGQQVTLRCSPKSGHDTVSWYQQALGQGPQFIFQYYEEEERQRGNFPDRFSGHQFPNYSSELNVNALLLGDSALYLCASSFDGKTYEQYFGPGTRLTVT.

This clonotype was found many times. The rearrangement links TRBV5-1 to TRBJ2-6; no reliable D call. Between the trimmed V and J ends, which lost 4 bases and 1 base, there was a span of 6 bases. Looked up from germline, CDR1 is SGHRS and CDR2 is YFSETQ. CDR3 length: 14 amino acids. The CDR3: CASSLLSGANVLTF. The CDR3 region has the DNA TGCGCCAGCAGCCTACTTTCTGGGGCCAACGTCCTGACTTTC.

This clonotype has a handful of counts. This chain uses TRBV19 with TRBJ1-1, with 7 nucleotides matching TRBD1. Trimming removed 4 bases from V and 3 bases from J; junction bases left unmatched: 2. There are 13 residues in the CDR3. Germline lookup yields CDR1 LNHDA and CDR2 SQIVND (reference sequence). The CDR3 region is CASSRGQYTEAFF. The CDR3, as DNA: TGTGCCAGTAGTAGGGGACAGTACACTGAAGCTTTCTTT.

The gene calls are TRBV19 and TRBJ1-2, with 7 bases aligning to TRBD1. Germline lookup yields CDR1 LNHDA and CDR2 SQIVND (reference sequence). The CDR3 extends over 13 amino acids. The V and J ends lost 7 bases and 7 bases, in that order; junction bases with no gene match: 9. The CDR3 sequence: CASTGGADRGYTF. As DNA, the CDR3 is TGTGCCAGTACAGGGGGAGCAGATCGTGGCTACACCTTC.

This clonotype was observed many times. V usage is TRBV20-1 and J usage is TRBJ2-1; 7 bases align to TRBD2. V was pared by 0 bases and J by 4 bases, with 9 bases of the junction left unmatched. CDR1 DFQATT and CDR2 SNEGSKA come from the germline V gene (reference sequence). This CDR3 has 16 residues. The CDR3 reads CSARDRAGARYNEQFF. The DNA of the CDR3 is TGCAGTGCTAGAGATCGGGCGGGAGCTAGATACAATGAGCAGTTCTTC.

There are many counts of this clonotype. The chain is built from TRBV30 and TRBJ1-2, with D unresolved. V was pared by 0 bases and J by 7 bases, with 6 bases between. The CDR3 has 11 amino acids. CDR1 GTSNPN and CDR2 SVGIG come from the germline V gene (reference sequence). CDR3 amino acids: CAWSVGVGYTF. DNA for the CDR3: TGTGCCTGGAGTGTAGGAGTTGGCTACACCTTC.

This clonotype was seen repeatedly, ten times or more. V gene TRBV5-1 combines with J gene TRBJ1-1; 8 nucleotides line up with TRBD1. Germline assignment: CDR1 SGHRS and CDR2 YFSETQ. With V trimmed by 0 bases and J by 7 bases, 17 bases remained unmatched. The CDR3 spans 18 residues. The CDR3 nucleotides are TGCGCCAGCAGCTTGGCCTTAGGTCCGGGACAGGCCTTAAATGAAGCTTTCTTT. It is translated as CASSLALGPGQALNEAFF.

CDR3 residues: CASSIWQATGGETQYF. Written as DNA, the CDR3 is TGTGCCAGTAGTATCTGGCAGGCCACTGGGGGAGAGACCCAGTACTTC. The chain uses TRBV19 and TRBJ2-5; either TRBD1 or TRBD2 may supply D (5 bases each). Germline loops: CDR1 LNHDA, CDR2 SQIVND (reference sequence). V lost 3 bases, J lost 4 bases, and 18 bases lay in between. This CDR3 has 16 residues.

This clonotype was seen repeatedly, ten times or more. The chain couples TRBV29-1 to TRBJ2-1; D is possibly TRBD2 (6 bases). CDR1 and CDR2 (germline): SQVTM, ANQGSEA. This CDR3 has 15 residues. V lost 4 bases and J 9 bases, leaving 22 bases between the germline ends. DNA of the CDR3: TGCAGCGTTGTAGCCGGGGGACGATATGGAGTTGAGCAGTTCTTC. It specifies CSVVAGGRYGVEQFF.

Details on this clonotype: Relative to the germline gene, one junction end is altered; a read error may explain this. This chain links TRBV12-3 or TRBV12-4 with TRBJ1-4; 12 nucleotides match TRBD1. The CDR3 is 18 residues long. CDR3 region: CASLNTGQGAEGREKLLF. CDR3 coding DNA: TGTGCCAGCCTTAACACGGGACAGGGGGCCGAGGGACGTGAAAAACTGCTTTTT.

This clonotype was seen many times. The V and J genes are TRBV19 and TRBJ2-1; D gene unclear. This CDR3 contains 12 residues. The V end lost 4 bases, the J end lost 7 bases, and 8 bases lay between the germline ends. Germline CDR1 is LNHDA and CDR2 is SQIVND (reference sequence). The CDR3 loop is CASSTGWNEQFF. The CDR3 DNA reads TGTGCCAGTAGTACTGGTTGGAATGAGCAGTTCTTC.

A remark on this clonotype: A clone one base away is much larger, so this may be a read error. V gene TRBV11-3 combines with J gene TRBJ2-1; D may be TRBD2 (6 bases). The germline gives CDR1 SGHNT, CDR2 YENEEA. The CDR3 consists of 19 residues. With 5 bases removed from V and 2 bases from J, the gap between germline ends came to 25 bases. For the CDR3, the DNA is TGTGCCAGCAGCCAAGAAGTGCCCGGGGGAGCGAGCCCCTACAATGAGCAGTTCTTC. It yields the protein CASSQEVPGGASPYNEQFF.

This clonotype was seen repeatedly, ten times or more. J is TRBJ2-1 and V is TRBV12-3 or TRBV12-4; TRBD2 agrees at 12 bases. This CDR3 region has 16 residues. V was pared by 6 bases and J by 7 bases, with 10 bases of the junction left unmatched. For the CDR3, the DNA is TGTGCCAGCAGAACCGCGCCTAGCGGGAGGGTGAATGAGCAGTTCTTC. Translated, it gives CASRTAPSGRVNEQFF.